This T cell receptor (beta chain) was sequenced in a study of cytomegalovirus exposure and HLA in healthy donors. Trimming pared 5 bases from V and 5 bases from J, leaving 18 bases between. CDR3 length equals 15 residues. Germline V CDR1 and CDR2: MNHEY, SMNVEV (reference sequence). The PCR contained 60 Vbeta and 13 Jbeta primers. Repertoires were generated with immunoSEQ multiplex PCR, while TCRdb's copy carries only in-frame clones and drops some. The sample gives some 140,000 clones, approximately 80% of which show up once; about 2% is in the top ten. In the case of this clone: No antigen is known for it.

Findings and caveats of the study: Researchers reported that a few CMV-associated chains were confirmed in vitro as CMV antigen-specific.

V is TRBV27 and J is TRBJ1-2; no definite D call. The specimen sequenced was PBMCs. The clonotype was recovered from a man aged 25 to 45 in good health and CMV-seronegative. In nucleotides, the CDR3 is TGTGCCAGCAGTCCCTTTGGCCCTTTGACATATGGCTACACCTTC. It translates to CASSPFGPLTYGYTF.